This T cell receptor (beta chain) was sequenced in a study of identical twins. This clonotype was counted at least ten times. The antigen remains unidentified. CDR1 is DFQATT and CDR2 is SNEGSKA in the germline V gene (reference sequence). After removal of 3 bases from V and 5 bases from J, the junction contained 9 bases not matched to a gene. The CDR3 consists of 15 residues. MiXCR was run by TCRdb on the 5' RACE reads, yielding one entry per CDR3 protein. Here the sample spans 200,000 to 250,000 distinct CDR3 sequences, 6.5% to 8.5% being singletons. Findings and limits, study-wide: Weaker excess twin sharing was seen among beta out-of-frame sequences.

These records were also assigned to another study, of yellow fever vaccine responses in identical twins.

V gene TRBV20-1 combines with J gene TRBJ2-1; 8 bases are a match to TRBD2. This receptor was identified in a young woman in good health. The material sequenced was memory (CD45RO+) T cells sorted from blood. CDR3 DNA sequence: TGCAGTGCTAGGCCGGGACTAGGAACCAACAATGAGCAGTTCTTC. Its protein product is CSARPGLGTNNEQFF.